The T cell receptor (beta chain) under discussion was sequenced for a study of T cell responses to AZD1222 COVID-19 vaccine. At the level of the study: Second-dose recipients at about 4 or about 12 weeks were treated as one pooled group. Study results and caveats: Regions 160-218 and 743-854 dominated among vaccine-associated CD4 TCRs spanning spike. A mostly white British donor set with more females was recruited, and clonal diversity was possibly underestimated.

This table comes from immunoSEQ multiplex PCR, and its TCRdb copy is limited to in-frame clones, with some not included. The table has 110,000 to 150,000 clones, 92% seen once; the top ten hold around 3.6%. The V end lost 6 bases, the J end lost 3 bases, and 11 bases lay between the germline ends. The CDR3 is made up of 13 amino acids. Details on this clone: No antigen is known for it.

The sample in question was peripheral blood, obtained on day 0 of AZD1222 vaccination. The J gene is TRBJ1-2, the V gene TRBV12-3 or TRBV12-4; unclear D gene. The source is an adult in good health. This CDR3 is CASSRTEDYGYTF. In DNA, the CDR3 is TGTGCCAGCAGCAGAACAGAGGACTATGGCTACACCTTC.